The rows below give T cell receptor beta chains drawn from one sample of a study of blood T cell repertoires in COVID-19. Produced via immunoSEQ multiplex PCR; TCRdb's table is partial and in-frame only. There are 200,000 to 300,000 clones in the sample; roughly 76% occur only once, and 6.5% to 9% lies in the top ten. Input material: peripheral blood. All receptors derive from a woman older than 75 with COVID-19, enrolled during active disease. Each CDR3 is given with its conserved first and last residue. D genes are given only for firm matches. Size values are once, few and many counts, or a class for expanded clones, and some rows have none.

j_call d_call clone_size v_call cdr3_nt cdr3_aa
TRBJ2-1 TRBD2 NA TRBV15 TGTGCCACCAGCAGAGGGGGGGGGAGCTCCTACAATGAGCAGTTCTTC CATSRGGGSSYNEQFF
TRBJ1-1 NA NA TRBV20-1 TGCAGTGCTAGTGGGGGCAGGGATGAAGCTTTCTTT CSASGGRDEAFF
TRBJ2-3 TRBD2 once TRBV4-2 TGTGCCAGCAGCCAAGCCCACGGTAGCGGGACTAGCACAGATACGCAGTATTTT CASSQAHGSGTSTDTQYF
TRBJ1-1 NA NA TRBV18 TGTGCCAGCTCATCTGGACAGTCAAAAGCTTTCTTT CASSSGQSKAFF
TRBJ2-2 TRBD2 NA TRBV6-5 TGTGCCAGCAGTTACTCAGCGGGAGTAACGGGGGAGCTGTTTTTT CASSYSAGVTGELFF
TRBJ1-3 NA NA TRBV5-6 TGTGCCAGCAGCTTGGGGTTACTCTCTGGAAACACCATATATTTT CASSLGLLSGNTIYF
TRBJ2-7 TRBD1 NA TRBV7-2 TGTGCCAGCAGCTTACCCGGACAGGGGGCATGGGAGCAGTACTTC CASSLPGQGAWEQYF
TRBJ2-3 TRBD2 NA TRBV4-3 TGCGCCAGCAGCCCCTCGGCCGGCGGGAGCGGAGATACGCAGTATTTT CASSPSAGGSGDTQYF
TRBJ1-5 NA NA TRBV6-2/TRBV6-3 TGTGCCAGCAGTTACTCGACAACCCCGAATCAGCCCCAGCATTTT CASSYSTTPNQPQHF
TRBJ1-1 NA NA TRBV5-1 TGCGCCAGCAGCTTGGGCCCAGGGAACACTGAAGCTTTCTTT CASSLGPGNTEAFF
TRBJ1-2 NA NA TRBV7-2 TGTGCCAGCAGCATCTCCCCACAGGATGGCTACACCTTC CASSISPQDGYTF
TRBJ1-1 TRBD1 once TRBV29-1 TGCAGCGTTAGCCGGGACAGGGGAAAATACACTGAAGCTTTCTTT CSVSRDRGKYTEAFF
TRBJ1-2 NA few TRBV6-2/TRBV6-3 TGTGCCAGCAGTATCCGGGCCGACTCCGGAGGGGGCTACACCTTC CASSIRADSGGGYTF
TRBJ2-2 NA NA TRBV14 TGTGCCAGCAGCCAAGATCTCCTCACCGGGGAGCTGTTTTTT CASSQDLLTGELFF
TRBJ2-1 NA NA TRBV7-3 TGTGCCAGCAGCCTCCTAATACTCTACAATGAGCAGTTCTTC CASSLLILYNEQFF
TRBJ2-7 NA NA TRBV11-3 TGTGCCAGCAGCCCTACTGGCAGGGACTACGAGCAGTACTTC CASSPTGRDYEQYF
TRBJ1-3 NA NA TRBV7-9 TGTGCCAGCAGCCCAGCTGGAAACACCATATATTTT CASSPAGNTIYF
TRBJ1-1 TRBD1 NA TRBV12-3/TRBV12-4 TGTGCCAGCAGTCTGGACAGGGGGCGAGAAGCTTTCTTT CASSLDRGREAFF